This entry lists 13 T cell receptor beta chains sequenced from one sample in a study of response to subunit inactivated influenza vaccine. TCRdb re-analysed the RT-PCR reads in MiXCR, keeping a single row per CDR3 protein. Among some 800,000 distinct CDR3 sequences, around 20% were seen once, and the ten largest hold roughly 10%. Sequenced material: PBMCs from blood, taken roughly 5 days after vaccination. These receptors came from a man aged 45-65 years who received an inactivated influenza vaccine.

This clonotype came up many times. The V gene is TRBV10-2, the J gene TRBJ2-3, with TRBD2 matching 7 bases. Trimming removed 6 bases from V and 2 bases from J; junction bases left unmatched: 8. Looked up from germline, CDR1 is WSHSY and CDR2 is SAAADI. This CDR3 is 15 amino acids long. CDR3 protein: CASRATSVYTDTQYF. The CDR3 DNA reads as TGCGCCAGCAGGGCTACTAGCGTCTACACAGATACGCAGTATTTT.

The chain has TRBV7-2 and TRBJ2-1, with no clear D. The CDR3 is 16 residues long. From germline, CDR1 is SGHTA and CDR2 FQGNSA. V dropped 2 bases and J dropped 0 bases, with 11 bases sitting between them. For the CDR3, the DNA is TGTGCCAGCAGCTTATGGGGTGCAAGCTCCTACAATGAGCAGTTCTTC. It codes for CASSLWGASSYNEQFF.

The chain is built from TRBV11-2 and TRBJ2-7, with TRBD1 matching 7 bases. V shed 6 bases, J shed 3 bases, and the junction held 5 bases outside the gene matches. The CDR3 contains 13 residues. The germline gives CDR1 SGHAT, CDR2 FQNNGV. Here the CDR3 reads CASRNHRGYEQYF. Written as DNA, the CDR3 is TGTGCCAGCAGAAACCACAGGGGCTACGAGCAGTACTTC.

The V and J genes are TRBV24-1 and TRBJ2-7; a possible D gene is TRBD2 (6 bases). Germline CDR1 KGHDR, CDR2 SFDVKD. Between the trimmed V and J ends, which lost 2 bases and 4 bases, there was a span of 8 bases. CDR3 length: 13 amino acids. CDR3 sequence reads: CATSDSGTYEQYF. CDR3 sequence (DNA): TGTGCCACCAGTGATTCTGGGACTTACGAGCAGTACTTC.

This clonotype occurred a few times. V is TRBV7-8 and J is TRBJ2-7; D gene ambiguous. V was shortened by 0 bases and J by 3 bases, with 12 bases between the two germline ends. CDR1 and CDR2 (germline): SGHVS, FQNEAQ. The CDR3 sequence is 15 residues long. The CDR3 region has the DNA TGTGCCAGCAGCTTAGCGGGGTTTGGGGTCTACGAGCAGTACTTC. Its protein is CASSLAGFGVYEQYF.

This clonotype was picked up a small number of times. V gene TRBV12-3 or TRBV12-4 combines with J gene TRBJ2-2; no clear D. The CDR3 has 13 residues. The germline V and J ends were trimmed by 6 bases and 6 bases, with 11 bases remaining between them. The CDR3 here is CASRLPGPGELFF. The CDR3 DNA reads as TGTGCCAGCAGACTTCCCGGGCCCGGGGAGCTGTTTTTT.

J is TRBJ2-7 and V is TRBV12-3 or TRBV12-4, with D hard to call. CDR3 size: 14 residues. With 1 base removed from V and 0 bases from J, the gap between germline ends came to 7 bases. The CDR3 DNA reads as TGTGCCAGCAGTTTAGTCCTGGGCTCCTACGAGCAGTACTTC. Translation: CASSLVLGSYEQYF.

A few counts support this clonotype. DNA for the CDR3: TGTGCCAGCAGCTTGGCCAGCGGCCTGGAGACCCAGTACTTC. It translates to CASSLASGLETQYF. V and J are TRBV5-5 and TRBJ2-5, with D perhaps matching TRBD2 (5 bases). This CDR3 contains 14 residues. Trimming shortened V by 0 bases and J by 5 bases, and 11 bases separated the two germline ends. From germline, CDR1 is SGHKS and CDR2 YYEKEE (reference sequence).

This clonotype was observed a handful of times. The chain links TRBV5-6 to TRBJ2-1, with 10 bases aligning to TRBD1. The CDR3 is 15 residues long. Germline loops: CDR1 SGHDT, CDR2 YYEEEE. V dropped 0 bases and J dropped 9; count of bases not matched to a gene: 6. As DNA, the CDR3 is TGTGCCAGCAGCTTGGGACAGGGGGCGCGACGTGAGCAGTTCTTC. It encodes CASSLGQGARREQFF.

The V call is TRBV20-1, the J call TRBJ2-2; 9 nucleotides match TRBD1. J gave up 6 bases and V 6 bases, and 8 bases lay outside the gene matches. Per germline, CDR1 DFQATT and CDR2 SNEGSKA (reference sequence). The CDR3 contains 14 residues. Here the CDR3 reads CSAVLQGASGELFF. In DNA form, the CDR3 reads TGCAGTGCGGTCTTACAGGGGGCCTCCGGGGAGCTGTTTTTT.

The chain joins TRBV5-6 to TRBJ2-2; the match to TRBD2 covers 8 bases. V was pared by 3 bases and J by 7 bases, with 17 bases of the junction left unmatched. Germline lookup yields CDR1 SGHDT and CDR2 YYEEEE. The CDR3 extends over 18 amino acids. In DNA form, the CDR3 reads TGTGCCAGCAGCTACAAGAAATCCGGGACTAGGGGCGACGGGGAGCTGTTTTTT. Amino acids: CASSYKKSGTRGDGELFF.

This clonotype was seen more than once but under ten times. The chain links TRBV29-1 to TRBJ2-2, with 7 bases identical to TRBD1. The germline V gene has CDR1 SQVTM and CDR2 ANQGSEA. The CDR3 runs 13 residues. V was clipped by 7 bases and J by 2 bases; unmatched bases: 4. The CDR3 region is CSAGQPNTGELFF. CDR3 nucleotide sequence: TGCAGCGCGGGACAGCCTAACACCGGGGAGCTGTTTTTT.

This clonotype was detected only a few times. This chain's CDR3 is CASSIEAGNNEQFF. In nucleotides, the CDR3 is TGTGCCAGTAGTATAGAGGCTGGGAACAATGAGCAGTTCTTC. The chain has TRBV19 and TRBJ2-1, with D unresolved. CDR1 is LNHDA and CDR2 is SQIVND in the germline V gene (reference sequence). V gave up 0 bases and J gave up 5 bases, with 8 bases separating them. CDR3 length: 14 residues.